This is a list of T cell receptor beta chains from one sample in a study of blood T cell repertoires in COVID-19. Produced via immunoSEQ multiplex PCR; TCRdb's table is partial and in-frame only. Here the sample spans 300,000 to 350,000 clones, roughly 87% being singletons. Material for sequencing was peripheral blood. Receptors were obtained from a man aged 18 to 30 with active or convalescent COVID-19. The CDR3 runs from the conserved cysteine through the conserved F or W. Part of the rows lack a size; the others show once, few, many or a class for expanded clones.

clone_size	v_call	j_call	cdr3_aa
many	TRBV2	TRBJ2-1	CASRPTSGSNNEQFF
many	TRBV25-1	TRBJ2-3	CASTVGTQQYF
NA	TRBV5-6	TRBJ2-7	CASSLAGSFYEQYF
few	TRBV29-1	TRBJ1-2	CSVSVTDSYGYTF
NA	TRBV6-6	TRBJ2-1	CASRKTSGNYNEQFF
NA	TRBV29-1	TRBJ2-2	CSVSAGVYTGELFF
NA	TRBV27	TRBJ2-5	CASSLRTGGRETQYF
NA	TRBV27	TRBJ1-5	CASSPGFGNIQPQHF
NA	TRBV14	TRBJ2-7	CASSPGTNEQYF
few	TRBV12-3/TRBV12-4	TRBJ1-1	CASSFSPTRAFF
NA	TRBV5-4	TRBJ2-3	CASSLDRGDTQYF
NA	TRBV9	TRBJ2-3	CASSTRLAGVFTDTQYF
few	TRBV11-2	TRBJ1-4	CASSLDPGQLNEKLFF
NA	TRBV3-1/TRBV3-2	TRBJ2-7	CASSHMPGGTAEQYF
NA	TRBV4-1	TRBJ1-1	CASSQVQGTEAFF
NA	TRBV4-3	TRBJ2-3	CASSQGQGANSADTQYF
NA	TRBV27	TRBJ1-1	CASSSAGGTEAFF
NA	TRBV27	TRBJ2-1	CASSFGQSSYNEQFF
NA	TRBV19	TRBJ2-4	CASSIAREWYF
NA	TRBV7-9	TRBJ2-2	CASTRGGNTGELFF
NA	TRBV3-1/TRBV3-2	TRBJ2-3	CASSRLAGGPEFSDTQYF
NA	TRBV3-1/TRBV3-2	TRBJ2-3	CASSQPRPGQLPDTQYF
NA	TRBV9	TRBJ2-7	CASSHGGQGADEQYF
once	TRBV7-8	TRBJ1-2	CASSLAGGPGGYGYTF
NA	TRBV27	TRBJ1-3	CASSPLLGGPGNTIYF
NA	TRBV28	TRBJ2-5	CASSSSVETQYF
few	TRBV3-1/TRBV3-2	TRBJ1-2	CASSQSQRRYGYTF
NA	TRBV9	TRBJ1-2	CASSAGQYGYYGYTF
NA	TRBV27	TRBJ2-7	CASSFRGFSYEQYF
NA	TRBV28	TRBJ1-4	CASSSGFSEKLFF
NA	TRBV19	TRBJ1-2	CASSHDSNYGYTF
NA	TRBV25-1	TRBJ1-4	CASSEFGQGALEKLFF
NA	TRBV18	TRBJ1-6	CASSPRETSYSPLHF
NA	TRBV18	TRBJ1-5	CASSPTPGENQPQHF
NA	TRBV28	TRBJ2-5	CASSDVGTGEETQYF
NA	TRBV4-1	TRBJ2-1	CASSQVAGVANNEQFF
NA	TRBV14	TRBJ2-2	CASSFYSGELFF
NA	TRBV3-1/TRBV3-2	NA	CASSQGPYHYEQYF
NA	TRBV11-2	TRBJ2-1	CASSHQRGTYNEQFF
once	TRBV4-3	TRBJ1-1	CASSPGTGGTEAFF
few	TRBV11-3	TRBJ1-2	CASSHPTGNYGYTF
NA	TRBV6-5	TRBJ1-3	CASRGGGNTIYF
NA	TRBV6-6	TRBJ2-7	CASSPGGVHEQYF
NA	TRBV5-6	TRBJ2-3	CASSSGGTDTQYF
once	TRBV18	TRBJ2-3	CASSISGSTDTQYF